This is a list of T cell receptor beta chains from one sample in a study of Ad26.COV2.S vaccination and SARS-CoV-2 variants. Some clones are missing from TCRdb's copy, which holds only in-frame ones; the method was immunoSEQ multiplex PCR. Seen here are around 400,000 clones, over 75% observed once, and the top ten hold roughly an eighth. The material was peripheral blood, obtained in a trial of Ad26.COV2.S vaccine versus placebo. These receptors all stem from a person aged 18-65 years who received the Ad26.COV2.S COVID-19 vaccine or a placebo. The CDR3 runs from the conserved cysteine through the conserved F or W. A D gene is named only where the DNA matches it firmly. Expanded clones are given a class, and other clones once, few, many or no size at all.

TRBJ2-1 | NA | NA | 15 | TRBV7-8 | TGTGCCAGCAGCTTAGAGGCTAGCGCGTACAATGAGCAGTTCTTC | CASSLEASAYNEQFF
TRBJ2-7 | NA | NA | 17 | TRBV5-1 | TGCGCCAGCAGCTCGCGACCGGTAGCGGAGAGCTCCTACGAGCAGTACTTC | CASSSRPVAESSYEQYF
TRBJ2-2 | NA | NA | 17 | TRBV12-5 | TGTGCTAGTGGTTTGGTACGGGGGAGTTTGAGCACCGGGGAGCTGTTTTTT | CASGLVRGSLSTGELFF
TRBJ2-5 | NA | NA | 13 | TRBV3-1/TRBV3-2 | TGTGCCAGCAGCCAAAGGGGAGGAGAGACCCAGTACTTC | CASSQRGGETQYF
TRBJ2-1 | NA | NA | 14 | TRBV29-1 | TGCAGCGCCTCAGGGTTTTCCGGGTACAATGAGCAGTTCTTC | CSASGFSGYNEQFF
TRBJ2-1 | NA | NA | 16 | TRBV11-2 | TGTGCCAGCAGCCCCGAGGCAGGGACGGGCTACAATGAGCAGTTCTTC | CASSPEAGTGYNEQFF
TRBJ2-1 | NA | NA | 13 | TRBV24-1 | TGTGCCACCAGTGATTCCTACCCCAATGAGCAGTTCTTC | CATSDSYPNEQFF
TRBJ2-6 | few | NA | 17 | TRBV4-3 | TGCGCCAGCAGCCGGGAGGGACAGAGCTCTGGGGCCAACGTCCTGACTTTC | CASSREGQSSGANVLTF
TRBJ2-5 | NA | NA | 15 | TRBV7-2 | TGTGCCAGCAGCCCTTCTTTTACACCACAAGAGACCCAGTACTTC | CASSPSFTPQETQYF
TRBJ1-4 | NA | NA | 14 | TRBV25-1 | TGTGCCAGCAGTGAGAGGCAGGCTAATGAAAAACTGTTTTTT | CASSERQANEKLFF